This T cell receptor beta chain was obtained from a study of STAT3 mutations in large granular lymphocyte leukemia. CDR3 length: 14 amino acids. CDR1 KGHSH and CDR2 LQKENI come from the germline V gene. Trimming removed 7 bases from V and 4 bases from J, with 16 bases in between. Findings of the study overall: Every T-cell large granular lymphocyte leukemia patient had at least one immunodominant TCR beta clonotype. A small but highly pathogenic clone may have been missed. Sampling intervals varied between patients and samples.

Remarks on this clone: Antigen specificity is unknown.

TCRbeta libraries averaged approximately 42,000 productive templates per sample. Only in-frame clones appear in the TCRdb table, and some are missing; sequencing was by immunoSEQ multiplex PCR. The sample records about 9,300 clones, 88% being singletons. The rearrangement links TRBV18 to TRBJ1-1; D gene ambiguous. The specimen sequenced was peripheral blood mononuclear cells. This TCR came from a man older than 75 with T-cell large granular lymphocyte leukemia. Some clones in this sample may be carry-over from other donors' samples. The chain's CDR3 is CASFAGVEGTEAFF. CDR3 DNA sequence: TGTGCCAGCTTCGCAGGTGTCGAGGGCACTGAAGCTTTCTTT.